This entry concerns a single TCR beta chain. Antigen: not known. The entry originates in a study of cytomegalovirus exposure and HLA in healthy donors. Healthy donors of bone marrow made up the group. Study-level points and caveats: Rare TCR sequences dominated, though some public TCRs recurred in many donors. A likely sequencing artifact accounted for one observed cluster of highly shared sequence variants.

Researchers ran the PCR with 60 Vbeta and 13 Jbeta primers. Original handling: Approximately 79 million unique TCR beta chains, around 11 million of them shared, were counted by a later analysis. TCRdb keeps only in-frame clones here, not all; method: immunoSEQ multiplex PCR. V, J and clone size are those of that table, while D and trimming were read from the DNA. This repertoire shows more than 95,000 clones, 60% to 85% found once; its top ten account for 5% to 6.5%. The germline V gene has CDR1 MNHEY and CDR2 SVGAGI. V lost 0 bases, J lost 3 bases, and 1 base stayed unmatched. The CDR3 loop spans 14 amino acids.

This TCR was sampled from a woman between 18 and 29 years old in good health and CMV-seropositive. Sample: PBMCs. The chain recombines TRBV6-5 with TRBJ1-2, with 7 nucleotides matching TRBD1. In DNA, the CDR3 is TGTGCCAGCAGTTACTCGAGGGGGCACTATGGCTACACCTTC. The encoded protein is CASSYSRGHYGYTF.